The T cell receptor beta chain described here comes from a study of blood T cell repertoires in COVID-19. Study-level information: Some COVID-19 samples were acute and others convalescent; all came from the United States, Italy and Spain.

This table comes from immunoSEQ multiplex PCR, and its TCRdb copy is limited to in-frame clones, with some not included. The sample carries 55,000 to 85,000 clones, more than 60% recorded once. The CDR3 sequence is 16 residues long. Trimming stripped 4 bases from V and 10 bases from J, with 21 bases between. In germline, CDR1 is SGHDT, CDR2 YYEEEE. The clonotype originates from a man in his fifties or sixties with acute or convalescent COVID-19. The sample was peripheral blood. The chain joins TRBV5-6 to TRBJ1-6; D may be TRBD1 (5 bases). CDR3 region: CASSSLRGAGWSPLHF. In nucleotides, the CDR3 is TGTGCCAGCAGCAGTCTTAGAGGGGCGGGATGGTCACCCCTCCACTTT.